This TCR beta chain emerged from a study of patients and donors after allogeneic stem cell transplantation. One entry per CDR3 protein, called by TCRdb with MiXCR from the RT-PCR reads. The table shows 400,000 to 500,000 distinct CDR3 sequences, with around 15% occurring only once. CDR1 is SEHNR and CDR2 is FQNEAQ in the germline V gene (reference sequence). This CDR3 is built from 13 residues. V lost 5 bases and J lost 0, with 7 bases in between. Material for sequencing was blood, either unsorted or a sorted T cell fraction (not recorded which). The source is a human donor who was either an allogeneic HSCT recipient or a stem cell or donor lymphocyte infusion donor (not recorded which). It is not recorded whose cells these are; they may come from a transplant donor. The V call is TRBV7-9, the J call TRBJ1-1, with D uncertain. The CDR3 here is CASSGLLNTEAFF. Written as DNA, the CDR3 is TGTGCCAGCAGCGGCCTTTTGAACACTGAAGCTTTCTTT.